The clone carrying this T cell receptor (beta chain) was seen only once. Its target is unknown. The data derive from a study of T cell repertoires in cytomegalovirus infection. Study overall: From public TCR beta signatures came an indication of both CMV infection and matching HLA type.

The germline V gene has CDR1 LNHDA and CDR2 SQIVND (reference sequence). The CDR3 contains 16 residues. V lost 5 bases, J lost 4 bases, and 18 bases lay in between. TCRdb passed the reads through MiXCR, listing each CDR3 protein once. The sample records 200,000 or so distinct CDR3 sequences, about 40% being singletons. The sequenced sample was CD8+ T cells from cultured PBMCs, obtained from culture after CMV antigen stimulation. The V gene is TRBV19, the J gene TRBJ2-1, with D maybe TRBD1 (6 bases). This receptor was obtained from a human donor in good health (CMV status not recorded). Some clones in this sample may be carry-over from other donors' samples. The CDR3 DNA is TGTGCCAGTAGTCCCAGAGGGGGTCCCCCTTACAATGAGCAGTTCTTC. It translates to CASSPRGGPPYNEQFF. The full variable domain, its missing parts supplied by reference TRBV19 and TRBJ2-1, is DGGITQSPKYLFRKEGQNVTLSCEQNLNHDAMYWYRQDPGQGLRLIYYSQIVNDFQKGDIAEGYSVSREKKESFPLTVTSAQKNPTAFYLCASSPRGGPPYNEQFFGPGTRLTVL.